Each of the 21 T cell receptor beta chains below was sequenced from the same sample in a study of blood T cell repertoires in COVID-19. Profiled with immunoSEQ multiplex PCR; TCRdb holds only in-frame clones, not every one. Here the sample spans 200,000 or so clones, about 80% being singletons. The sequencing sample was made of peripheral blood. All receptors derive from a woman aged 25 to 39 who had recovered from COVID-19.

To note about this clone: This specimen includes other DNA sequences encoding the same CDR3. The chain joins TRBV2 to TRBJ2-3, with 8 bases identical to TRBD2. V lost 6 bases and J lost 1; bases outside the gene matches: 6. CDR3 size: 15 residues. Germline V gene lookup returns CDR1 SNHLY and CDR2 FYNNEI. CDR3 sequence (DNA): TGTGCCAGCAGCGATAGCGGGGTGGGCACAGATACGCAGTATTTT. Translating gives CASSDSGVGTDTQYF. Full variable domain (remainder filled in from reference TRBV2 and TRBJ2-3): EPEVTQTPSHQVTQMGQEVILRCVPISNHLYFYWYRQILGQKVEFLVSFYNNEISEKSEIFDDQFSVERPDGSNFTLKIRSTKLEDSAMYFCASSDSGVGTDTQYFGPGTRLTVL.

CDR3 nucleotide sequence: TGTGCTAGTGGTTTGCTAGCGGGAGGACGGGAGACCCAGTACTTC. Its translation: CASGLLAGGRETQYF. The chain employs TRBV12-5 and TRBJ2-5, with TRBD2 identical over 11 bases. Per the germline V gene, CDR1 is LGHNT and CDR2 is FRNRAP. The CDR3 is 15 amino acids. With 2 bases clipped from V and 5 bases from J, the junction kept 4 bases outside the gene matches.

The rearrangement joins TRBV6-5 to TRBJ2-1; 13 bases agree with TRBD2. Trimming cost V 4 bases and J 8 bases; bases outside gene matches: 8. The V gene's germline CDR1 is MNHEY and CDR2 SVGAGI. This CDR3 has 16 residues. Written as DNA, the CDR3 is TGTGCCAGCAGTTCCCCCAGACTAGCGGGAGGAGATGAGCAGTTCTTC. Protein sequence: CASSSPRLAGGDEQFF.

This rearrangement joins TRBV24-1 to TRBJ2-2; TRBD1 matches at 9 bases. The CDR3 loop spans 17 amino acids. CDR1 and CDR2 from the germline V gene are KGHDR and SFDVKD. V gave up 0 bases and J gave up 2 bases; unmatched junction bases: 3. CDR3 nucleotides: TGTGCCACCAGTGATTTGGGGACAGGGCCAAACACCGGGGAGCTGTTTTTT. Translating it yields CATSDLGTGPNTGELFF.

The genes are TRBV10-2 and TRBJ1-1; D not certain. Looked up from germline, CDR1 is WSHSY and CDR2 is SAAADI. CDR3 length: 13 amino acids. The V end was cut by 7 bases, the J end by 1 base, with 10 bases between. The CDR3 DNA is TGCGCCAGCACCAGACCAGGGAACACTGAAGCTTTCTTT. It is translated as CASTRPGNTEAFF.

This chain joins TRBV10-2 and TRBJ1-5; 8 bases map to TRBD1. There are 13 residues in the CDR3. The ends lost 9 bases at V and 0 bases at J; junction bases unmatched: 1. Looked up from germline, CDR1 is WSHSY and CDR2 is SAAADI. The CDR3 DNA reads TGCGCCAGGGGACAGGATAGCAATCAGCCCCAGCATTTT. This translates into CARGQDSNQPQHF.

This chain links TRBV29-1 with TRBJ1-2; D remains ambiguous. CDR1 and CDR2 (germline): SQVTM, ANQGSEA. Trimming removed 6 bases from V and 5 bases from J, with 13 bases in between. This CDR3 is 12 amino acids long. The CDR3 loop is CSVPDTNYGYTF. The DNA of the CDR3 is TGCAGCGTACCCGACACGAATTATGGCTACACCTTC.

This chain uses TRBV6-5 with TRBJ1-3; D is uncertain. This CDR3 has 15 amino acids. Germline V gives CDR1 MNHEY, CDR2 SVGAGI. Trimming removed 2 bases from V and 4 bases from J, with 12 bases in between. CDR3 in DNA: TGTGCCAGCAGTTACCACTCCCCGCTGGGAAACACCATATATTTT. It is translated as CASSYHSPLGNTIYF.

The chain joins TRBV2 to TRBJ1-4; a weak D match, TRBD1 (6 bases). Per germline, CDR1 SNHLY and CDR2 FYNNEI. There are 16 residues in the CDR3. V lost 4 bases, J lost 1 base, and 13 bases lay in between. The DNA for the CDR3 is TGTGCCAGCAGTGCGGACAGAGGGGGAACTAATGAAAAACTGTTTTTT. This codes for CASSADRGGTNEKLFF.

The chain links TRBV5-1 to TRBJ2-3; 10 bases line up with TRBD2. Germline assignment: CDR1 SGHRS and CDR2 YFSETQ. The CDR3 has 15 residues. V gave up 5 bases and J gave up 3 bases; unmatched junction bases: 6. Here the CDR3 reads CASSPAGGRTDTQYF. As DNA, the CDR3 is TGCGCCAGCAGTCCAGCGGGAGGGAGAACAGATACGCAGTATTTT.

Only one count was recorded for this clone. The chain recombines TRBV15 with TRBJ1-4, with TRBD1 matching 9 bases. The ends lost 2 bases at V and 0 bases at J; junction bases unmatched: 10. The germline V gene encodes CDR1 LNHNV and CDR2 YYDKDF (reference sequence). The CDR3 totals 19 residues. The chain's CDR3 is CATSRTGTGWGATNEKLFF. The CDR3 DNA sequence: TGTGCCACCAGCAGAACCGGGACAGGGTGGGGTGCAACTAATGAAAAACTGTTTTTT.

This clone appeared a single time. This rearrangement joins TRBV3-1 (or the pseudogene TRBV3-2) to TRBJ2-1, with 8 bases that match TRBD2. With V trimmed by 4 bases and J by 7 bases, 9 bases remained unmatched. Germline V CDR1 and CDR2: LGHDT, YNNKEL (reference sequence). There are 15 residues in the CDR3. CDR3 protein: CASSPLAGFSNEQFF. CDR3 DNA: TGTGCCAGCAGCCCCCTAGCGGGTTTTTCGAATGAGCAGTTCTTC.

The chain recombines TRBV24-1 with TRBJ2-3; D is perhaps TRBD1 (5 bases). The germline CDR1 and CDR2 sequences are KGHDR and SFDVKD. The V end lost 0 bases, the J end lost 4 bases, and 13 bases lay between the germline ends. CDR3 length: 16 amino acids. CDR3 sequence: CATSDLGRAKADTQYF. The CDR3 DNA sequence: TGTGCCACCAGTGATTTGGGCAGGGCCAAGGCAGATACGCAGTATTTT.

This rearrangement joins TRBV11-2 to TRBJ2-3; D might be TRBD2 (6 bases). The CDR3 has 17 amino acids. V dropped 3 bases and J dropped 11 bases, with 27 bases sitting between them. Germline V gene lookup returns CDR1 SGHAT and CDR2 FQNNGV. The CDR3 here is CASSLSTSKLGMSGQYF. CDR3 coding DNA: TGTGCCAGCAGCTTGTCGACTAGTAAATTGGGAATGTCTGGGCAGTATTTT.

The CDR3 spells CASNTYSPVSGLDEQFF. CDR3 DNA: TGTGCCAGCAACACTTATTCCCCGGTTAGCGGGCTCGATGAGCAGTTCTTC. This sequence joins TRBV7-2 and TRBJ2-1, with 7 bases fitting TRBD2. The germline V gene has CDR1 SGHTA and CDR2 FQGNSA. CDR3 length: 17 residues. With 7 bases clipped from V and 8 bases from J, the junction kept 20 bases outside the gene matches.

The gene calls are TRBV5-1 and TRBJ2-7; tentatively, D is TRBD1 (5 bases). The germline CDR1 and CDR2 sequences are SGHRS and YFSETQ. Trimming removed 2 bases at V and 1 base at J, with 7 bases between. CDR3 length: 13 residues. In DNA, the CDR3 is TGCGCCAGCAGCTTTGACAGTTCCTACGAGCAGTACTTC. This codes for CASSFDSSYEQYF.

The chain has TRBV28 and TRBJ1-1, with D maybe TRBD1 (6 bases). Between the trimmed V and J ends, which lost 3 bases and 0 bases, there was a span of 17 bases. CDR1 and CDR2 from the germline V gene are MDHEN and SYDVKM. The CDR3 totals 17 residues. The CDR3 protein is CASSFPIQGIMNTEAFF. The DNA for the CDR3 is TGTGCCAGCAGTTTCCCGATACAGGGTATCATGAACACTGAAGCTTTCTTT.

V and J are TRBV4-1 and TRBJ1-1; D gene ambiguous. This CDR3 has 12 residues. Germline V gene lookup returns CDR1 MGHRA and CDR2 YSYEKL. V lost 0 bases, J lost 5 bases, and 4 bases lay in between. The CDR3 region has the DNA TGCGCCAGCAGCCAAGATGAGACTGAAGCTTTCTTT. Translated: CASSQDETEAFF.

V is TRBV19 and J is TRBJ1-1; D gene unclear. The V gene lost 3 bases and the J gene lost 7 bases, with 9 bases spanning the gap. The germline gives CDR1 LNHDA, CDR2 SQIVND (reference sequence). This CDR3 has 12 residues. The CDR3: CASSIRGFEAFF. The CDR3 coding sequence is TGTGCCAGTAGTATCCGGGGATTTGAAGCTTTCTTT.

Concerning this clone: Other DNA sequences from this sample encode an identical CDR3 as well. The V gene is TRBV7-9, the J gene TRBJ2-3; 9 positions agree with TRBD1. Trimming took 9 bases from V and 3 from J; bases not matched to a gene: 7. Germline-derived CDR1 and CDR2 are SEHNR and FQNEAQ (reference sequence). The CDR3 totals 14 residues. In DNA form, the CDR3 reads TGTGCCAGTACCGGACAGGGGTCGACAGATACGCAGTATTTT. It specifies CASTGQGSTDTQYF.

This clone appeared a few times. The chain couples TRBV5-8 to TRBJ2-7, with TRBD1 matching over 7 bases. CDR1 and CDR2 from the germline V gene are SGHTS and YDEGEE. V lost 1 base to trimming and J lost 5 bases; unmatched junction nucleotides: 6. The CDR3 runs 14 residues. The CDR3: CASSLKTGHHEQYF. Here the CDR3 DNA reads TGTGCCAGCAGCTTGAAGACAGGGCACCACGAGCAGTACTTC.